These 2 T cell receptor beta chains were sequenced from one sample in a study of T cell changes during pregnancy in multiple sclerosis. Clones were sequenced by immunoSEQ multiplex PCR, and TCRdb holds only the in-frame ones, with some missing. The sample lists under 50,000 clones; roughly 94% were seen once. Sequencing was performed on CD8+ T cells from peripheral blood mononuclear cells, taken in the first trimester of pregnancy. These receptors were obtained from a female donor with multiple sclerosis, enrolled in a pregnancy study.

This clone is a singleton in its sample. This rearrangement joins TRBV27 to TRBJ2-7; 9 nucleotides align to TRBD1. CDR1 is MNHEY and CDR2 is SMNVEV in the germline V gene (reference sequence). The CDR3 is made up of 17 amino acids. Trimming removed 6 bases from V and 2 bases from J; junction bases left unmatched: 14. The CDR3 region has the DNA TGTGCCAGCAGCCCCGGGACAGGGCGCCTCTTCGCCTACGAGCAGTACTTC. It translates to CASSPGTGRLFAYEQYF.

This chain connects TRBV4-1 to TRBJ2-3; possibly TRBD1 for D (5 bases). Germline V CDR1 and CDR2: MGHRA, YSYEKL. V lost 0 bases, J lost 0 bases, and 10 bases lay in between. The CDR3 covers 16 residues. The CDR3 DNA sequence: TGCGCCAGCAGCCAAGATCTACAGGCTAGCACAGATACGCAGTATTTT. Translated, it gives CASSQDLQASTDTQYF.